This TCR beta chain was retrieved from a study of beta chain features in type 1 diabetes. With regard to this clone: What it recognizes is unknown.

Regarding the study as a whole: The naive, central memory and Treg TCRB repertoires showed an apparent similarity that was greater among patients than among healthy donors.

Every single donor gave one heparinised blood draw, and these averaged around 0.12 L. Naive, central memory, regulatory and stem cell-like memory cells within the CD4+ compartment were sorted using CD45RO/CCR7/CD25/CD127/CD95/CD27. Every bit of the isolated RNA underwent reverse transcription, so sequencing read expressed TCRB transcripts. The repertoire was sequenced with immunoSEQ multiplex PCR; TCRdb's copy has only in-frame clones and lacks some. The table includes about 320,000 clones, 12% to 15% detected once. Per germline, CDR1 GTSNPN and CDR2 SVGIG (reference sequence). CDR3 length: 15 amino acids. V shed 4 bases and J 7 bases; nucleotides not matched to a gene: 11.

This sequence was found in a man aged 25 to 45 in good health. Source material: central memory CD4+ T cells from blood. The chain carries TRBV30 and TRBJ2-1; 9 nucleotides line up with TRBD2. The CDR3 bases are TGTGCCTGGAAAAAGGGACTAGCAGAGAGGAATGAGCAGTTCTTC. Translated: CAWKKGLAERNEQFF.